Listed here is a single TCR beta chain. The target antigen is unknown. The record originates from a study of OX40 agonist ivuxolimab in advanced cancers. Broader study findings: Some patients without response likewise showed low normalized clonal expansion. The average count of expanded clones was higher among CD8+ T cells than among CD4+.

Patients were excluded for autoimmune disease history or systemic immunosuppression. Generated by immunoSEQ multiplex PCR, the TCRdb table keeps only in-frame clones and is missing some. The table records fewer than 70,000 clones, roughly 80% of them present only once. The germline gives CDR1 SGHRS, CDR2 YFSETQ. Trimming left V 2 bases short and J 3 bases short, with 6 bases between. The CDR3 runs 12 residues. V gene TRBV5-1 combines with J gene TRBJ2-7, with TRBD1 as a possible D gene (6 bases). This TCR was recovered from an adult with an advanced solid tumor such as melanoma, head and neck, liver or kidney cancer. Sample: CD4+ or CD8+ T cells sorted from blood, taken in a trial of the OX40 agonist ivuxolimab. CDR3 residues: CASSLQGYEQYF. In DNA form, the CDR3 reads TGCGCCAGCAGCTTACAGGGCTACGAGCAGTACTTC.